This entry lists 16 T cell receptor beta chains sequenced from one sample in a study of CD8 T cells in ankylosing spondylitis. TCRdb passed the 5' RACE reads through MiXCR, listing each CDR3 protein once. The data show roughly 490,000 distinct CDR3 sequences, with about 5.7% seen just once and roughly 3.3% held by the top ten. These receptors are not linked to any known antigen. Study results and caveats: A TCR beta motif of roughly 8 highly homologous variants seemed to mark ankylosing spondylitis blood.

Sequenced: blood, either unsorted or a sorted T cell fraction (not recorded which). The source of these receptors is a male donor with ankylosing spondylitis.

This clonotype was picked up a small number of times. The chain links TRBV7-2 to TRBJ2-3; 9 positions agree with TRBD2. Germline CDR1 SGHTA, CDR2 FQGNSA. V lost 4 bases and J lost 4; bases outside the gene matches: 9. This CDR3 spans 16 amino acids. The CDR3 sequence is CASSWVPLAGSDTQYF. CDR3 DNA: TGTGCCAGCAGCTGGGTCCCACTAGCGGGCTCAGATACGCAGTATTTT. Full variable domain (remainder filled in from reference TRBV7-2 and TRBJ2-3): GAGVSQSPSNKVTEKGKDVELRCDPISGHTALYWYRQSLGQGLEFLIYFQGNSAPDKSGLPSDRFSAERTGGSVSTLTIQRTQQEDSAVYLCASSWVPLAGSDTQYFGPGTRLTVL.

This clonotype was detected only a few times. The chain recombines TRBV20-1 with TRBJ1-5; D is unresolved. Looked up from germline, CDR1 is DFQATT and CDR2 is SNEGSKA (reference sequence). CDR3 length equals 13 residues. The V end was cut by 5 bases, the J end by 2 bases, with 10 bases between. CDR3 residues: CSAPRAGNQPQHF. The CDR3 nucleotides read TGCAGTGCTCCAAGGGCTGGCAATCAGCCCCAGCATTTT.

This clonotype was seen repeatedly, ten times or more. The chain couples TRBV4-3 to TRBJ2-3, with 7 bases identical to TRBD1. This CDR3 has 16 residues. CDR1 is LGHNA, CDR2 YSLEER, per germline. V lost 4 bases and J lost 2; bases outside the gene matches: 9. CDR3 sequence reads: CASSRGTARFTDTQYF. The CDR3 DNA follows: TGCGCCAGCAGCCGTGGGACAGCTCGATTCACAGATACGCAGTATTTT.

This clonotype was observed many times. The V and J genes are TRBV10-3 and TRBJ2-1, with 12 bases aligning to TRBD2. V gave up 3 bases and J gave up 9 bases; unmatched junction bases: 6. Germline values: CDR1 ENHRY, CDR2 SYGVKD. CDR3 length equals 15 residues. This CDR3 reads CAISERLAGAVEQFF. In DNA form, the CDR3 reads TGTGCCATCAGTGAAAGACTAGCGGGAGCCGTTGAGCAGTTCTTC.

This clonotype appeared a few times. The rearrangement joins TRBV9 to TRBJ1-2; D is undetermined. Germline V CDR1 and CDR2: SGDLS, YYNGEE. The CDR3 is made up of 14 amino acids. Trimming shortened V by 4 bases and J by 4 bases, and 14 bases separated the two germline ends. DNA for the CDR3: TGTGCCAGCAGCCCCCGTTCCCGGGGCTATGGCTACACCTTC. This translates into CASSPRSRGYGYTF.

This clonotype was picked up many times. The rearrangement links TRBV7-9 to TRBJ2-1; TRBD2 matches at 8 bases. Germline V gene lookup returns CDR1 SEHNR and CDR2 FQNEAQ (reference sequence). This CDR3 region has 17 residues. J lost 3 bases, V lost 4 bases, and 11 bases had no gene match. The CDR3 spells CASSSVIAGSLYNEQFF. The DNA of the CDR3 is TGTGCCAGCAGCTCCGTAATAGCGGGGAGTCTCTACAATGAGCAGTTCTTC.

The table lists this clonotype with many counts. The CDR3 region is CASSLYGSYEQYF. The CDR3 DNA reads as TGTGCCAGCAGTCTCTATGGCTCATACGAGCAGTACTTC. This rearrangement joins TRBV6-1 to TRBJ2-7; D unresolved. The germline CDR1 and CDR2 sequences are MNHNS and SASEGT. The V gene lost 5 bases and the J gene lost 4 bases, with 12 bases spanning the gap. This CDR3 is built from 13 residues.

This clonotype was seen at least ten times. The chain combines TRBV20-1 with TRBJ1-2, with TRBD1 as a possible D gene (5 bases). CDR3 size: 11 residues. Germline loops: CDR1 DFQATT, CDR2 SNEGSKA (reference sequence). Trimming pared 6 bases from V and 4 bases from J, leaving 9 bases between. The CDR3 reads CSAGEGYGYTF. For the CDR3, the DNA is TGCAGTGCAGGGGAAGGCTATGGCTACACCTTC.

This clonotype was observed at least ten times. The CDR3, as DNA: TGTGCCAGTAGCCCTCTAGCGGGAGGCCTTCGGGAGCAGTACTTC. It codes for CASSPLAGGLREQYF. The chain joins TRBV19 to TRBJ2-7; TRBD2 agrees at 11 bases. CDR3 length equals 15 residues. The germline V gene has CDR1 LNHDA and CDR2 SQIVND (reference sequence). V lost 6 bases, J lost 7 bases, and 11 bases stayed unmatched.

In its sample, this clonotype was seen many times. V and J are TRBV10-3 and TRBJ1-1; D is undetermined. Germline CDR1 ENHRY, CDR2 SYGVKD. The CDR3 contains 15 residues. Trimming took 4 bases from V and 3 from J, leaving 15 bases between them. In DNA, the CDR3 is TGTGCCATCAGTGGACGGCCTACCGTGGACACTGAAGCTTTCTTT. Translated, it gives CAISGRPTVDTEAFF.

In this sample, this clonotype turned up many times. The chain uses TRBV11-1 and TRBJ2-1, with D possibly TRBD2 on 5 matching bases. CDR3 length: 18 residues. CDR1 is SGHAT, CDR2 FQDESV, per germline (reference sequence). V was clipped by 8 bases and J by 2 bases, with 25 bases between them. CDR3 nucleotide sequence: TGTGCCAGCCCTTACCCCCTGGACTTGAACAAGGCCTACAATGAGCAGTTCTTC. The encoded protein is CASPYPLDLNKAYNEQFF.

This clonotype has a count of ten or more. V usage is TRBV6-2 or TRBV6-3 and J usage is TRBJ2-1; D may be TRBD2 (5 bases). Between the trimmed V and J ends, which lost 2 bases and 0 bases, there was a span of 11 bases. Looked up from germline, CDR1 is MNHEY and CDR2 is SVGEGT. CDR3 length: 16 amino acids. The CDR3 loop is CASSYEAGSSYNEQFF. CDR3 nucleotide sequence: TGTGCCAGCAGTTACGAAGCTGGGAGCTCCTACAATGAGCAGTTCTTC.

This clonotype was detected ten times or more. This rearrangement joins TRBV9 to TRBJ1-6, with TRBD1 matching over 8 bases. This CDR3 has 14 residues. The V gene end was trimmed by 3 bases and the J gene end by 9 bases; junction bases not matched to a gene: 5. Germline values: CDR1 SGDLS, CDR2 YYNGEE. The CDR3 reads CASSGGQGGSPLHF. The CDR3 DNA is TGTGCCAGCAGCGGCGGACAGGGAGGTTCACCCCTCCACTTT.

The chain is built from TRBV7-2 and TRBJ2-3; D perhaps matches TRBD2 (6 bases). The CDR3 extends over 15 amino acids. CDR1 and CDR2 from the germline V gene are SGHTA and FQGNSA. Trimming stripped 5 bases from V and 3 bases from J, with 15 bases between. CDR3 in DNA: TGTGCCAGCAGCCTTAGGAGGGCCTCGACAGATACGCAGTATTTT. Its translation is CASSLRRASTDTQYF.

In this sample, this clonotype turned up a few times. This sequence joins TRBV20-1 and TRBJ2-3; TRBD1 might be the D (6 bases). Germline V lookup: CDR1 DFQATT, CDR2 SNEGSKA (reference sequence). V gave up 0 bases and J gave up 2 bases, with 12 bases separating them. The CDR3 is 15 amino acids. CDR3 in amino acids: CSAREIGTYTDTQYF. CDR3 bases: TGCAGTGCTAGAGAAATAGGGACATACACAGATACGCAGTATTTT.

This clonotype was seen a handful of times. The V gene is TRBV5-1, the J gene TRBJ2-1, with 7 bases that match TRBD1. The CDR3 has 14 amino acids. Germline V CDR1 and CDR2: SGHRS, YFSETQ. The V segment lost 2 bases and the J segment 9 bases; nucleotides outside the gene matches: 8. DNA of the CDR3: TGCGCCAGCAGCTTAGACAGGGTCACGGGTGAGCAGTTCTTC. As protein: CASSLDRVTGEQFF.